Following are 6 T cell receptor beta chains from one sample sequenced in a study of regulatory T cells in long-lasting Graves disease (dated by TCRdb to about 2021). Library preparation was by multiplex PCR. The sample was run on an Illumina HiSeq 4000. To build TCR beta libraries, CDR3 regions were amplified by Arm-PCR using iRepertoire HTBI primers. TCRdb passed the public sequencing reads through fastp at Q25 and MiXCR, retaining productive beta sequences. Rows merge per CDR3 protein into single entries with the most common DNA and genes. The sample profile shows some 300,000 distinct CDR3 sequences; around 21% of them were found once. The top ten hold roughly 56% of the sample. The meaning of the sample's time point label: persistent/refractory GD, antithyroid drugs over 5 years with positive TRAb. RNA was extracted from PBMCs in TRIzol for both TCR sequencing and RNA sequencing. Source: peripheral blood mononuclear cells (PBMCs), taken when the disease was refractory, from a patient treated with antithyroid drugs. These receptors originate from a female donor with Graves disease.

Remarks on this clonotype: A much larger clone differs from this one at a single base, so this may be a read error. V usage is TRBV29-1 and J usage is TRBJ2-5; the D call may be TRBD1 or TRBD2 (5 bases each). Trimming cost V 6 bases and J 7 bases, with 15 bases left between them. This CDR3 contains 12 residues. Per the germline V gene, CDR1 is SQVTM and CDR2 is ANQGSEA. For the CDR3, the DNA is TGCAGCGTGGGACCTGGGGCAGGGACCCAGTACTTC. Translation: CSVGPGAGTQYF.

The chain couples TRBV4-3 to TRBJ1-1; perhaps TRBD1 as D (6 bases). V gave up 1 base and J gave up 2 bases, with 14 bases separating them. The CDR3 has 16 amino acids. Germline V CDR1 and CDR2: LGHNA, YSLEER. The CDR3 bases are TGCGCCAGCAGCCAAGTCGTGACAGGAGTCAACACTGAAGCTTTCTTT. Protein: CASSQVVTGVNTEAFF.

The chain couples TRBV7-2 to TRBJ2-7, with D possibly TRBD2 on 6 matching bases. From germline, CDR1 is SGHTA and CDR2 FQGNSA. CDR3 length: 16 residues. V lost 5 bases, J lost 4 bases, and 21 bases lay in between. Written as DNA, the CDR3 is TGTGCCAGCAGCCCTACCCACGGGACTGGTTTTTACGAGCAGTACTTC. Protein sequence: CASSPTHGTGFYEQYF.

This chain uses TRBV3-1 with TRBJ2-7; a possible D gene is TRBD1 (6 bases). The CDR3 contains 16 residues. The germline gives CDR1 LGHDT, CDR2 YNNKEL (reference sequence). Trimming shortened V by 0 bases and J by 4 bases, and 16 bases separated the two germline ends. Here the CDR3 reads CASSQDSVRGNYEQYF. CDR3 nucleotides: TGTGCCAGCAGCCAAGATTCCGTCAGGGGCAATTACGAGCAGTACTTC.

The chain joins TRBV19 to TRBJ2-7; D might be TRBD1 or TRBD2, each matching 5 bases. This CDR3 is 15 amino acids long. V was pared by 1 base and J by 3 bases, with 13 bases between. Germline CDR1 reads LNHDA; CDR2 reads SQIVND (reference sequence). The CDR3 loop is CASSIAWDGGYEQYF. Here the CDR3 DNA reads TGTGCCAGTAGTATAGCCTGGGACGGCGGCTACGAGCAGTACTTC.

The CDR3 bases are TGTGCCTGGACAAGAGGGACAGATTTCAGGGCCAACGTCCTGACTTTC. Translating it yields CAWTRGTDFRANVLTF. This sequence joins TRBV30 and TRBJ2-6, with 7 bases matching TRBD1. Germline assignment: CDR1 GTSNPN and CDR2 SVGIG (reference sequence). The CDR3 length is 16 residues. V lost 4 bases, J lost 5 bases, and 11 bases stayed unmatched.